This TCR beta chain was identified during a study of PD-1 blockade in classical Hodgkin lymphoma. Study-level information: Nivolumab dosed at 3 mg/kg went to patients intravenously every 2 weeks.

The repertoire was sequenced with immunoSEQ multiplex PCR; TCRdb's copy has only in-frame clones and lacks some. The table records tens of thousands of clones, roughly 87% of them present only once. This sample's time point: cycle 4 day 1 (C4D1), after five to seven weeks of nivolumab. Every patient relapsed after autologous stem cell transplantation, and brentuximab vedotin exposure varied. When best responses were assessed, they were complete response, partial response or progressive disease. Germline CDR1 is LNHDA and CDR2 is SQIVND (reference sequence). The ends were cut back, 4 bases at V and 8 bases at J, with 11 bases in the middle. The CDR3 length is 12 residues.

The sample in question was peripheral blood mononuclear cells (PBMCs), obtained before the fourth cycle of nivolumab. This TCR derives from a human donor with classical Hodgkin lymphoma. V and J are TRBV19 and TRBJ1-2; no reliable D call. The CDR3 here is CASSTEAWGYTF. The CDR3 DNA is TGTGCCAGTAGTACTGAGGCCTGGGGCTACACCTTC.